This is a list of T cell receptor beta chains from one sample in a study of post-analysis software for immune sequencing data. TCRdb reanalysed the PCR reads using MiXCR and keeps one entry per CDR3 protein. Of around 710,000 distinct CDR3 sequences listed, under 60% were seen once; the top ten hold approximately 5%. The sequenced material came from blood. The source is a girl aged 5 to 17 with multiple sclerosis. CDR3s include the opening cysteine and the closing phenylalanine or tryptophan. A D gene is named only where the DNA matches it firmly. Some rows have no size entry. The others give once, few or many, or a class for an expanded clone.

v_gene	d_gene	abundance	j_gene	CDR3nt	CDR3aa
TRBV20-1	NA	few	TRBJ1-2	TGCAGTGCGAATCAGGGAGGCTACACCTTC	CSANQGGYTF
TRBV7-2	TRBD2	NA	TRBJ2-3	TGTGCCAGCAGCTTAGCGGGACTAGCGGCAACAGATACGCAGTATTTT	CASSLAGLAATDTQYF
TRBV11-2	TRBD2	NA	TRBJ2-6	TGTGCCAGCAGCTCCTTTAGGTCCTCTAGCGGGGCTCCCTCTGGGGCCAACGTCCTGACTTTC	CASSSFRSSSGAPSGANVLTF
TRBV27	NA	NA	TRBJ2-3	TGTGCCAGCAGCTGGGGAGAACTGAGCACAGATACGCAGTATTTT	CASSWGELSTDTQYF
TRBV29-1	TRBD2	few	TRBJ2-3	TGCAGCCTTTCGGGACTAGCGGGAAGGACAGATACGCAGTATTTT	CSLSGLAGRTDTQYF
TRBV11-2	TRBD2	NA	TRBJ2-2	TGTGCCAGCAGCCTCCGGCGGGAGGCCCAAGGGGTCACCGGGGAGCTGTTTTTT	CASSLRREAQGVTGELFF
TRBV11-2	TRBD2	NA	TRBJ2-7	TGTGCCAGCAGCTTAGTGGGGGACACCTGGACTAGCGGGAGCTTTACCTACGAGCAGTACTTC	CASSLVGDTWTSGSFTYEQYF
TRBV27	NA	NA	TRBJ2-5	TGTGCCAGCAGCATTCGAAGTAGCGATACTAAACGGCGAGAGACCCAGTACTTC	CASSIRSSDTKRRETQYF
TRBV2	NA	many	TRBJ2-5	TGTGCCAGCAGTGGTGAGGAGACCCAGTACTTC	CASSGEETQYF
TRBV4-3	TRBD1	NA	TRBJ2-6	TGCGCCAGCAGCCAGGGACAGGGAACCTCTGGGGCCAACGTCCTGACTTTC	CASSQGQGTSGANVLTF
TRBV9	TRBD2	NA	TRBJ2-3	TGTGCCAGCAGCCCACCCGGGAGGGGCACAGATACGCAGTATTTT	CASSPPGRGTDTQYF
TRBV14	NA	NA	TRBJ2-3	TGTGCCAGCAGCCAACTCTGGGACACAGATACGCAGTATTTT	CASSQLWDTDTQYF
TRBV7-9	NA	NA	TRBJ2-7	TGTGCCAGCAGCTCGGGGGACAGTACCTACTACTACGAGCAGTACTTC	CASSSGDSTYYYEQYF
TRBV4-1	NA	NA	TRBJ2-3	TGCGCCAGCAGCCAAGATCGTCCGGCGGAAATATTGTATTTT	CASSQDRPAEILYF
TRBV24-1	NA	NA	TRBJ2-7	TGTGCCACCAGTCGGCAGGACTACGAGCAGTACTTC	CATSRQDYEQYF
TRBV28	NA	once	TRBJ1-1	TGTGCCAGCGCCCGGACGGTGTTCACTGAAGCTTTCTTT	CASARTVFTEAFF
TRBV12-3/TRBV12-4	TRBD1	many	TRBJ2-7	TGTGCCAGCAGTCCGACAGGGTTCTCCTACGAGCAGTACTTC	CASSPTGFSYEQYF
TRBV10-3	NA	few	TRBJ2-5	TGTGCCATCAGTGAGCCGGATCACAGGGAGACCCAGTACTTC	CAISEPDHRETQYF
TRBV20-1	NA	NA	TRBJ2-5	TGCAGTGCTAGAGATCTCACCCGGGGAGAGACCCAGTACTTC	CSARDLTRGETQYF
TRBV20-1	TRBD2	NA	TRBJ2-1	TGCAGTGCTGTCCACACCGGGACTAGCGGGAGGTTTAATGAGCAGTTCTTC	CSAVHTGTSGRFNEQFF
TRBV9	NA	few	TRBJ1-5	TGTGCCAGCAGCCCTTGGGGGCAGGAGAATCAGCCCCAGCATTTT	CASSPWGQENQPQHF
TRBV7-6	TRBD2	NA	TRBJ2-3	TGTGCCAGCAGCTGGGAGGTCAGCGGGAGGACAGATACGCAGTATTTT	CASSWEVSGRTDTQYF
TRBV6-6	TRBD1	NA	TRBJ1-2	TGTGCCAGCAGCCCGACCTCAACAGGGGATGGCTATGGCTACACCTTC	CASSPTSTGDGYGYTF
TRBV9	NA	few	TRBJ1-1	TGTGCCAGCGGGGGGACGGTGAACACTGAAGCTTTCTTT	CASGGTVNTEAFF
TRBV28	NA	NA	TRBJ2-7	TGTGCCAGCAGTTTAGGGGGCCCGCACAGCTCCTACGAGCAGTACTTC	CASSLGGPHSSYEQYF
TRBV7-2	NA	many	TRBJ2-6	TGTGCCAGCAGCTTATACGAGACACCACGGGGGGCCAACGTCCTGACTTTC	CASSLYETPRGANVLTF
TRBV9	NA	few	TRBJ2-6	TGTGCCAGCAGCGTAGCTACGCGGGGGCGCGACCGAACTGGGGCCAACGTCCTGACTTTC	CASSVATRGRDRTGANVLTF
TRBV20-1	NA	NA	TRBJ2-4	TGCAGTGCCACTAGAGCAGGGATTATTGCCAAAAACATTCAGTACTTC	CSATRAGIIAKNIQYF
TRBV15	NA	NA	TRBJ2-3	TGTGCCACCAGCAGAGAATCAGGCCGGGGGTCAAGGGATACGCAGTATTTT	CATSRESGRGSRDTQYF
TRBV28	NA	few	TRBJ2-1	TGTGCCAGCAGTCGACGGGCAGGGAATGAGCAGTTCTTC	CASSRRAGNEQFF
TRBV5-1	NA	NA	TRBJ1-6	TGCGCCAGCAGCTCAGACTTCGACAATTCACCCCTCCACTTT	CASSSDFDNSPLHF
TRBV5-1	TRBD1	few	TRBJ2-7	TGCGCCAGCAGCTTGGAAGTGGGGACAGTGGGGTACTACGAGCAGTACTTC	CASSLEVGTVGYYEQYF
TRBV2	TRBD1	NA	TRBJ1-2	TGTGCCAGCAGGGCCGACAGGGACGGAGGCTACACCTTC	CASRADRDGGYTF
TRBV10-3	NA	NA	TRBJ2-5	TGTGCCATCAAGGGTCCAGGTCCCCAAGAGACCCAGTACTTC	CAIKGPGPQETQYF
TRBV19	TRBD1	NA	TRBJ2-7	TGTGCCAGTAGTGTCGACAGGGGCCCTTCCTACGAGCAGTACTTC	CASSVDRGPSYEQYF
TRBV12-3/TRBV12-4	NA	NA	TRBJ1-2	TGTGCCAGCAGTTTCCCAGGGAGTGGCTACACCTTC	CASSFPGSGYTF
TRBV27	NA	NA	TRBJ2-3	TGTGCCAGCAGTTTAGGTGGGAGCAGGGATACGCAGTATTTT	CASSLGGSRDTQYF
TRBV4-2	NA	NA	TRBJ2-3	TGTGCCAGCAGCCAGGGGGGGCAGGGATACCAAGATACGCAGTATTTT	CASSQGGQGYQDTQYF
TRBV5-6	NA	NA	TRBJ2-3	TGTGCCAGCAGCTTGATGTCAGATACGCAGTATTTT	CASSLMSDTQYF
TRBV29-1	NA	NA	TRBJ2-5	TGCAGCGTTGATCGGTCAGAGAGGGTGCTCCGAGAGACCCAGTACTTC	CSVDRSERVLRETQYF
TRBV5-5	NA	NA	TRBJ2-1	TGTGCCAGCAGCTTTGGGGGGATCGGTTTGGGTGAGCAGTTCTTC	CASSFGGIGLGEQFF